This TCR beta chain came from a study of post-analysis software for immune sequencing data. Researchers reported that TCR beta cDNA libraries carried unique molecular identifiers. MiXCR was run by TCRdb on the PCR reads, yielding one entry per CDR3 protein. Of hundreds of thousands of distinct CDR3 sequences listed, roughly 27% are singletons. CDR1 and CDR2 (germline): SQVTM, ANQGSEA. V shed 3 bases and J 8 bases; nucleotides not matched to a gene: 6. This CDR3 has 13 residues. There are a few counts of this clonotype. The antigen is undetermined. Study results and caveats: A handful of TRBV segments appeared more often in patients than in controls, and TRBV5-6, TRBV5-1 and TRBV20-1 were among these. The normalized Chao1 diversity of multiple sclerosis patients was significantly lower than that of controls.

This TCR derives from a girl under 18 with multiple sclerosis. Sequencing input: blood. V gene TRBV29-1 combines with J gene TRBJ2-1; 8 bases agree with TRBD2. The CDR3 protein is CSVDRGGIDEQFF. As DNA, the CDR3 is TGCAGCGTTGATCGGGGGGGAATCGATGAGCAGTTCTTC.